The 18 T cell receptor beta chains in this list originate from one sample, sequenced in a study of cytomegalovirus exposure and HLA in healthy donors. The PCR used 60 Vbeta and 13 Jbeta primers. Using immunoSEQ multiplex PCR, the repertoire was profiled, and TCRdb retains in-frame clones only, with some absent. The sample has 250,000 to 350,000 clones; roughly 90% are singletons. Sequenced input: PBMCs. These receptors all stem from a man aged 35 to 55 in good health and CMV-seropositive.

The genes are TRBV15 and TRBJ1-3; TRBD1 agrees at 7 bases. The trim removed 5 bases at V and 10 bases at J, leaving 5 bases unmatched. This CDR3 comprises 12 residues. Germline lookup yields CDR1 LNHNV and CDR2 YYDKDF (reference sequence). DNA for the CDR3: TGTGCCACCAGCGACAGGGAGGCAACCATATATTTT. Its protein is CATSDREATIYF.

This clone was seen a few times. The rearrangement links TRBV30 to TRBJ1-1; no firm D call. Trimming stripped 1 base from V and 0 bases from J, with 15 bases between. CDR3 size: 16 residues. CDR1 GTSNPN and CDR2 SVGIG come from the germline V gene (reference sequence). CDR3 protein: CAWSDSRFGVNTEAFF. The CDR3 bases are TGTGCCTGGAGTGATTCCCGATTCGGTGTGAACACTGAAGCTTTCTTT.

The chain recombines TRBV5-4 with TRBJ2-3; D perhaps matches TRBD2 (5 bases). The CDR3 runs 15 residues. CDR1 and CDR2 from the germline V gene are SGHNT and YYREEE (reference sequence). V lost 8 bases and J lost 0, with 16 bases in between. CDR3 nucleotide sequence: TGTGCCAGTTTTGGGGAGTCCTCTAGCACAGATACGCAGTATTTT. This sequence encodes CASFGESSSTDTQYF.

V and J are TRBV29-1 and TRBJ2-3; 9 nucleotides line up with TRBD2. Germline CDR1 reads SQVTM; CDR2 reads ANQGSEA. The junction had 8 bases not matched to a gene; V was cut back by 0 bases and J by 7 bases. The CDR3 is 15 residues long. In nucleotides, the CDR3 is TGCAGCGTTGAAGATCCGGGACTAGCTTTATATACGCAGTATTTT. Protein: CSVEDPGLALYTQYF.

J is TRBJ2-1 and V is TRBV29-1; D not resolved. Trimming removed 1 base at V and 7 bases at J, with 20 bases between. The CDR3 extends over 16 amino acids. Germline V gene sequence: CDR1 SQVTM, CDR2 ANQGSEA. CDR3 region: CSVEGAAAVGSNEQFF. Here the CDR3 DNA reads TGCAGCGTTGAAGGAGCCGCGGCAGTCGGGTCGAATGAGCAGTTCTTC.

The chain joins TRBV6-1 to TRBJ2-5; the D gene is possibly TRBD1 (6 bases). TRBJ2-7 explains the end of the DNA better; the J call may be wrong. The CDR3 runs 15 residues. Germline-derived CDR1 and CDR2 are MNHNS and SASEGT. Written as DNA, the CDR3 is TGTGCCAGCAGGCGGACAGCTACCAGCTCCTACGAGCAGTACTTC. Translation gives CASRRTATSSYEQYF.

This rearrangement joins TRBV4-3 to TRBJ2-7; TRBD1 might be the D (5 bases). This CDR3 has 15 amino acids. V lost 2 bases and J 3 bases, leaving 14 bases between the germline ends. Germline CDR1 LGHNA, CDR2 YSLEER. The CDR3 loop reads CASSQRAGPGYEQYF. CDR3 nucleotide sequence: TGCGCCAGCAGCCAAAGGGCAGGGCCTGGCTACGAGCAGTACTTC.

The rearrangement joins TRBV4-2 to TRBJ2-1; 13 bases are a match to TRBD2. Unmatched junction bases numbered 6, after V lost 3 bases and J lost 4 bases. CDR3 length: 17 residues. Germline V lookup: CDR1 LGHNA, CDR2 YNFKEQ. CDR3 in DNA: TGTGCCAGCAGCCAGGGGCGGACTAGCGGGGGTTACAATGAGCAGTTCTTC. Protein: CASSQGRTSGGYNEQFF.

This clone was seen once. The rearrangement joins TRBV5-5 to TRBJ1-2; D is ambiguous. V shed 1 base and J shed 4 bases, with 14 bases lying between them. Germline V CDR1 and CDR2: SGHKS, YYEKEE (reference sequence). The CDR3 extends over 15 amino acids. Here the CDR3 reads CASSLLPGFSYGYTF. In DNA form, the CDR3 reads TGTGCCAGCAGCTTGCTCCCAGGTTTTAGCTATGGCTACACCTTC. The variable domain in full, with the rest retrieved from reference TRBV5-5 and TRBJ1-2, is DAGVTQSPTHLIKTRGQQVTLRCSPISGHKSVSWYQQVLGQGPQFIFQYYEKEERGRGNFPDRFSARQFPNYSSELNVNALLLGDSALYLCASSLLPGFSYGYTFGSGTRLTVV.

The genes are TRBV7-2 and TRBJ2-2, with D possibly TRBD2 on 7 matching bases. This CDR3 is built from 16 residues. From germline, CDR1 is SGHTA and CDR2 FQGNSA. Trimming pared 1 base from V and 7 bases from J, leaving 16 bases between. CDR3 in amino acids: CASSLGGRGRVGELFF. For the CDR3, the DNA is TGTGCCAGCAGCTTAGGGGGGAGGGGGAGGGTCGGGGAGCTGTTTTTT.

This clone was counted ten times or more. The rearrangement links TRBV6-1 to TRBJ1-5; no reliable D call. Germline V gene sequence: CDR1 MNHNS, CDR2 SASEGT. With 2 bases removed from V and 7 bases from J, the gap between germline ends came to 12 bases. The CDR3 sequence is 14 residues long. This chain's CDR3 is CASSENHSGQPQHF. Written as DNA, the CDR3 is TGTGCCAGCAGTGAAAATCACTCCGGGCAGCCCCAGCATTTT.

V usage is TRBV9 and J usage is TRBJ1-2; no clear D. There are 12 residues in the CDR3. V shed 3 bases and J shed 4 bases, with 7 bases lying between them. The germline CDR1 and CDR2 sequences are SGDLS and YYNGEE. The CDR3 sequence: CASSEAGYGYTF. In DNA, the CDR3 is TGTGCCAGCAGCGAGGCAGGCTATGGCTACACCTTC.

This sequence joins TRBV10-3 and TRBJ1-1, with D possibly TRBD1 on 5 matching bases. Trimming removed 3 bases at V and 1 base at J, with 6 bases between. CDR1 and CDR2 from the germline V gene are ENHRY and SYGVKD. This CDR3 has 13 amino acids. CDR3 loop: CAISDGQNTEAFF. For the CDR3, the DNA is TGTGCCATCAGTGACGGACAGAACACTGAAGCTTTCTTT.

The chain recombines TRBV5-4 with TRBJ2-3; D is unresolved. From germline, CDR1 is SGHNT and CDR2 YYREEE (reference sequence). V was cut by 2 bases and J by 0 bases, with 7 bases left in between. CDR3 length equals 14 residues. The DNA of the CDR3 is TGTGCCAGCAGCTTCAGCGTTAGCACAGATACGCAGTATTTT. As protein: CASSFSVSTDTQYF.

The rearrangement joins TRBV30 to TRBJ2-2; D remains unclear. The CDR3 loop spans 13 amino acids. Trimming took 2 bases from V and 3 from J, leaving 7 bases between them. Per the germline V gene, CDR1 is GTSNPN and CDR2 is SVGIG (reference sequence). The CDR3 reads CAWSFGYTGELFF. Written as DNA, the CDR3 is TGTGCCTGGAGTTTCGGGTACACCGGGGAGCTGTTTTTT.

The V gene is TRBV2, the J gene TRBJ2-2, with D perhaps TRBD2 (7 bases). The germline V gene has CDR1 SNHLY and CDR2 FYNNEI. The germline V and J ends were trimmed by 6 bases and 0 bases, with 20 bases remaining between them. This CDR3 has 18 amino acids. The DNA of the CDR3 is TGTGCCAGCAGGGTGGTCAGGGGAGGACTAGCGAACACCGGGGAGCTGTTTTTT. The encoded protein is CASRVVRGGLANTGELFF.

The chain combines TRBV2 with TRBJ2-7; D may be TRBD1 (5 bases). V gave up 4 bases and J gave up 3 bases, with 7 bases separating them. The germline V gene encodes CDR1 SNHLY and CDR2 FYNNEI. CDR3 length: 12 residues. In DNA, the CDR3 is TGTGCCAGCAGTGTAGGGGTCTACGAGCAGTACTTC. Encoded protein: CASSVGVYEQYF.

The chain joins TRBV19 to TRBJ1-1; tentatively, D is TRBD1 (5 bases). The CDR3 is 13 residues long. Germline V gives CDR1 LNHDA, CDR2 SQIVND (reference sequence). The ends were cut back, 4 bases at V and 3 bases at J, with 9 bases in the middle. CDR3 region: CASSTDSDTEAFF. CDR3 nucleotides: TGTGCCAGTAGTACAGACAGTGACACTGAAGCTTTCTTT.